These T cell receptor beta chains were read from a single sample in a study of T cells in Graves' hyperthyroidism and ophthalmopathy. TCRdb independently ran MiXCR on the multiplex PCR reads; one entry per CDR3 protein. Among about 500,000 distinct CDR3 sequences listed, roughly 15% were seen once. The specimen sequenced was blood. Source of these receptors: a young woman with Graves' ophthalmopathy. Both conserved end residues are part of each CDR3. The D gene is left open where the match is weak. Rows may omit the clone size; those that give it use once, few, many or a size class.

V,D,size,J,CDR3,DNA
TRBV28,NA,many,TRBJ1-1,CASTISVMNTEAFF,TGTGCCAGCACCATCAGTGTAATGAACACTGAAGCTTTCTTT
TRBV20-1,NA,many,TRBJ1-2,CSARPTDYYGYTF,TGCAGTGCTCGACCGACGGATTACTATGGCTACACCTTC
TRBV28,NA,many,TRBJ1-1,CASSLGAYTEAFF,TGTGCCAGCAGTTTGGGGGCATATACTGAAGCTTTCTTT
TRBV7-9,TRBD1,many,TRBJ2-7,CASSYPGQGAYEQYF,TGTGCCAGCAGCTATCCGGGACAGGGGGCCTACGAGCAGTACTTC
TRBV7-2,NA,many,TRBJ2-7,CASSPLGGVNEQYF,TGTGCCAGCAGCCCCTTGGGGGGAGTAAACGAGCAGTACTTC
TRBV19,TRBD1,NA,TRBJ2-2,CASSIQGEMNTGELFF,TGTGCCAGTAGTATTCAGGGGGAAATGAACACCGGGGAGCTGTTTTTT
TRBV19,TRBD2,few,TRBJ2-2,CASSDSGLATANTGELFF,TGTGCCAGTAGTGATTCAGGACTAGCGACAGCGAACACCGGGGAGCTGTTTTTT
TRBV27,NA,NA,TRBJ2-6,CASRSGGANVLTF,TGTGCCAGCCGTTCGGGTGGGGCCAACGTCCTGACTTTC
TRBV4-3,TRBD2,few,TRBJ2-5,CASSQRLAGQETQYF,TGCGCCAGCAGCCAAAGACTAGCGGGACAAGAGACCCAGTACTTC
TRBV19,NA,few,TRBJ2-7,CASSKPAGYEQYF,TGTGCCAGTAGTAAACCGGCCGGCTACGAGCAGTACTTC
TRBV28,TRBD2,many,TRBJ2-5,CASSLGGVQETQYF,TGTGCCAGCAGCTTGGGGGGGGTACAAGAGACCCAGTACTTC
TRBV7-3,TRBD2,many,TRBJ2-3,CASSTTIAGVKDTQYF,TGTGCCAGCAGCACGACAATAGCGGGAGTGAAAGATACGCAGTATTTT
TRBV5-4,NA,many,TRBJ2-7,CASSFGQSYEQYF,TGTGCCAGCAGCTTCGGGCAGTCCTACGAGCAGTACTTC
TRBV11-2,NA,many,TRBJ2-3,CASSGRRLVPSTDTQYF,TGTGCCAGCAGCGGGAGGAGACTTGTTCCTAGCACAGATACGCAGTATTTT
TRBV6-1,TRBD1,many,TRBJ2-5,CASTDRGFLETQYF,TGTGCCAGCACGGACAGGGGGTTTCTGGAGACCCAGTACTTC